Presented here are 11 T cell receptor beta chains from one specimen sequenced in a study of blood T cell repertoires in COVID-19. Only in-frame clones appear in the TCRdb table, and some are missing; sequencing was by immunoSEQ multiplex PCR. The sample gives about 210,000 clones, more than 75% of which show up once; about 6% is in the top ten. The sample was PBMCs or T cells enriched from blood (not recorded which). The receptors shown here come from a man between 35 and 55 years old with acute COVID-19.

The CDR3 spells CASSLDVGPFEQYF. DNA for the CDR3: TGCGCCAGCAGCCTTGATGTGGGGCCCTTCGAGCAGTACTTC. The V and J genes are TRBV5-1 and TRBJ2-7; a weak D match, TRBD1 (5 bases). The CDR3 sequence is 14 residues long. CDR1 is SGHRS and CDR2 is YFSETQ in the germline V gene. V was pared by 4 bases and J by 6 bases, with 17 bases between.

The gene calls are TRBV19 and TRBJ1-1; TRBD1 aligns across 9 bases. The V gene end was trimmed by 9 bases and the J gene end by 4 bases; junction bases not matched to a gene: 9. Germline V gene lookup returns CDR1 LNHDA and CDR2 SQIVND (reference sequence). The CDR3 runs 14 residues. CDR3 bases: TGTGCCAGCACCCGGACAGGGGAAGGCACTGAAGCTTTCTTT. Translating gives CASTRTGEGTEAFF.

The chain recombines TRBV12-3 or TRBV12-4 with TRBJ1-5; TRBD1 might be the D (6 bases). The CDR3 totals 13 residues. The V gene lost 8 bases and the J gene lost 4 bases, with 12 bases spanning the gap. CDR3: CASVRGGNQPQHF. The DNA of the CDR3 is TGTGCCAGCGTGAGGGGGGGTAATCAGCCCCAGCATTTT.

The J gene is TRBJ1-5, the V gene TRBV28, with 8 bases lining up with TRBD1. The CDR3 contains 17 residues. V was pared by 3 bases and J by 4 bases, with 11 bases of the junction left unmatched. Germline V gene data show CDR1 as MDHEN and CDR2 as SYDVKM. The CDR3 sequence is CASSFSVDREGNQPQHF. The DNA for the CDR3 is TGTGCCAGCAGTTTTAGTGTGGACAGGGAAGGAAATCAGCCCCAGCATTTT.

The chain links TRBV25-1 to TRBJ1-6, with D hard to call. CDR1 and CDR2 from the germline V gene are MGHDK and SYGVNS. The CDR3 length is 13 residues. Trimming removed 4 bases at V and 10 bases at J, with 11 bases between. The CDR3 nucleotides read TGTGCCAGCAGTGTCGGAGAAGGATCACCCCTCCACTTT. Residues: CASSVGEGSPLHF.

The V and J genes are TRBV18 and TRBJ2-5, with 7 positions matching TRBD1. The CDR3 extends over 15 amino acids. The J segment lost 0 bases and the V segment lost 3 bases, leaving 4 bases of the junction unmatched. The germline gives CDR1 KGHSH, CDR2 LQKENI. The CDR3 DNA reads TGTGCCAGCTCACCTACGACAGGGTACCAAGAGACCCAGTACTTC. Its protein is CASSPTTGYQETQYF.

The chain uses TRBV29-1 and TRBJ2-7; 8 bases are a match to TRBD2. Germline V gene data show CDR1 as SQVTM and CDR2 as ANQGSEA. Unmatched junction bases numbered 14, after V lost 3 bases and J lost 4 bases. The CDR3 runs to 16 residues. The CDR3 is CSVDSSGGAVSYEQYF. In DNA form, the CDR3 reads TGCAGCGTTGATTCGAGCGGGGGAGCAGTTTCATACGAGCAGTACTTC.

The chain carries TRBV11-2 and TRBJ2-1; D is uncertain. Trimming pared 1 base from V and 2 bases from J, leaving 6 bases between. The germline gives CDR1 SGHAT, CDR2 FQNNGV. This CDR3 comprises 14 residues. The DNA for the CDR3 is TGTGCCAGCAGCTTAGCCAGCGCCTACAATGAGCAGTTCTTC. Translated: CASSLASAYNEQFF.

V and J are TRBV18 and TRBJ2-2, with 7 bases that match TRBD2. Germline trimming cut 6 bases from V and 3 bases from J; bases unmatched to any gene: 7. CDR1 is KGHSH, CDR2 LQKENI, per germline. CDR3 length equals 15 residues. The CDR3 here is CASSWASGDTGELFF. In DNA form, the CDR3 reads TGTGCCAGCTCGTGGGCTAGCGGCGACACCGGGGAGCTGTTTTTT.

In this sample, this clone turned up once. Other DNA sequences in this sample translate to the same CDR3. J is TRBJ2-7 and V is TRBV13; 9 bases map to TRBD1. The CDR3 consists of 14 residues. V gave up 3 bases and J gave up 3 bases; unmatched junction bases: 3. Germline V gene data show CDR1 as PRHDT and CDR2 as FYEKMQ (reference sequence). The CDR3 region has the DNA TGTGCCAGCAGCTTCCGGGACAGGGACTACGAGCAGTACTTC. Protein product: CASSFRDRDYEQYF.

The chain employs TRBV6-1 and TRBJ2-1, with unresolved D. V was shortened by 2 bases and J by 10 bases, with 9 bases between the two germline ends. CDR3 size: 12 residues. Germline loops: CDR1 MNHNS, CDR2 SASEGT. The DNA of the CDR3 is TGTGCCAGCAGTGAACTCTCGCGGGAGCAGTTCTTC. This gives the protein CASSELSREQFF.